This entry lists 30 T cell receptor beta chains sequenced from one sample in a study of type 1 and type 2 diabetes patients. PCR was run on genomic DNA. A primer set of 30 forward and 13 reverse primers amplified the CDR3. TCRdb used MiXCR to reprocess the multiplex PCR reads, holding one entry per CDR3 protein. Of about 290,000 distinct CDR3 sequences in the sample, 45% to 60% were seen once. Sequenced sample: peripheral blood mononuclear cells (PBMCs). The source is a man younger than 35 with type 2 diabetes.

J is TRBJ2-7 and V is TRBV6-6, with D possibly TRBD1 on 6 matching bases. V lost 0 bases and J 3 bases, leaving 9 bases between the germline ends. The CDR3 consists of 14 residues. CDR1 is MNHNY and CDR2 is SVGAGI in the germline V gene (reference sequence). Here the CDR3 DNA reads TGTGCCAGCAGTTACTCAACACAGGGCTACGAGCAGTACTTC. Protein product: CASSYSTQGYEQYF.

The V gene is TRBV4-3, the J gene TRBJ1-2, with D tentatively TRBD1 (6 bases). The germline CDR1 and CDR2 sequences are LGHNA and YSLEER. CDR3 length: 15 amino acids. Trimming removed 0 bases at V and 4 bases at J, with 12 bases between. CDR3 in amino acids: CASSQEAGGSYGYTF. In DNA form, the CDR3 reads TGCGCCAGCAGCCAAGAGGCCGGGGGCTCCTATGGCTACACCTTC.

This chain connects TRBV27 to TRBJ2-5, with D possibly matching TRBD2 (6 bases). Trimming removed 8 bases from V and 4 bases from J, with 23 bases in between. The V gene's germline CDR1 is MNHEY and CDR2 SMNVEV (reference sequence). The CDR3 is 16 amino acids. DNA of the CDR3: TGTGCCAGCGGAGCCCGGTGGGGGGACGCCGGAGAGACCCAGTACTTC. Residues: CASGARWGDAGETQYF.

The chain employs TRBV15 and TRBJ2-7; TRBD1 matches at 7 bases. V lost 0 bases and J lost 2; bases outside the gene matches: 7. CDR1 is LNHNV and CDR2 is YYDKDF in the germline V gene (reference sequence). The CDR3 totals 16 residues. DNA for the CDR3: TGTGCCACCAGCAGAGATCGGGGACAGCCTGCCTACGAGCAGTACTTC. This codes for CATSRDRGQPAYEQYF.

Comments on this clonotype: At one end the junction does not follow the germline gene, possibly because of a read error. The chain carries TRBV7-8 and TRBJ2-6; maybe TRBD2 (6 bases). The CDR3 length is 17 residues. The germline V gene has CDR1 SGHVS and CDR2 FQNEAQ. CDR3 bases: TGTGCCGGCAGCTTAGGAGGGGTTTACTCTGGGGCCAACGTCCTGACTTTC. The encoded protein is CAGSLGGVYSGANVLTF.

About this clonotype: This may arise from a read error, as a much more abundant clone is one base away. V usage is TRBV19 and J usage is TRBJ1-1; no clear D gene. CDR3 length: 12 residues. Germline V CDR1 and CDR2: LNHDA, SQIVND (reference sequence). V lost 3 bases, J lost 5 bases, and 7 bases lay in between. CDR3 nucleotide sequence: TGTGCCAGTAGTATCCAGGAAACTGAAGCTTTCTTT. Protein: CASSIQETEAFF.

This clonotype was counted between two and nine times. The V gene is TRBV7-6, the J gene TRBJ1-1; D ambiguous. The CDR3 runs 15 residues. V was shortened by 1 base and J by 6 bases, with 15 bases between the two germline ends. Germline CDR1 is SGHVS and CDR2 is FNYEAQ. The DNA of the CDR3 is TGTGCCAGCAGCTTAGTTGAGGGCTTCCTGGCTGAAGCTTTCTTT. Translated: CASSLVEGFLAEAFF.

The DNA for the CDR3 is TGCAGTGCAGGCAGGGTCACTGAAGCTTTCTTT. This codes for CSAGRVTEAFF. The chain recombines TRBV20-1 with TRBJ1-1; possible D gene TRBD1, 5 bases. This CDR3 has 11 amino acids. V gave up 6 bases and J gave up 4 bases, with 9 bases separating them. Germline V gene lookup returns CDR1 DFQATT and CDR2 SNEGSKA (reference sequence).

This clonotype has at least ten counts. The V call is TRBV15, the J call TRBJ2-5; TRBD1 might be the D (5 bases). Trimming took 0 bases from V and 2 from J, leaving 10 bases between them. The germline gives CDR1 LNHNV, CDR2 YYDKDF (reference sequence). The CDR3 spans 15 residues. The CDR3 coding sequence is TGTGCCACCAGCAGAGATACAGGCCATCAAGAGACCCAGTACTTC. It translates to CATSRDTGHQETQYF.

This clonotype appeared a few times. The rearrangement links TRBV7-2 to TRBJ2-7, with a possible D match to TRBD2 (5 bases). Trimming removed 1 base from V and 3 bases from J, with 13 bases in between. Germline CDR1 and CDR2: SGHTA and FQGNSA. The CDR3 extends over 15 amino acids. Here the CDR3 reads CASSLEGVGNYEQYF. In DNA form, the CDR3 reads TGTGCCAGCAGCTTAGAGGGAGTGGGGAACTACGAGCAGTACTTC.

The chain links TRBV11-3 to TRBJ1-2; D is uncertain. V lost 0 bases, J lost 6 bases, and 11 bases lay in between. Germline V CDR1 and CDR2: SGHNT, YENEEA. This CDR3 region has 14 residues. The CDR3 protein is CASSLDNGSNGYTF. The CDR3 nucleotides are TGTGCCAGCAGCTTAGACAACGGTTCCAATGGCTACACCTTC.

The V call is TRBV3-1, the J call TRBJ2-7; TRBD2 aligns across 8 bases. Matching the DNA end better, TRBJ2-1 makes the J call doubtful. The CDR3 spans 16 residues. Per germline, CDR1 LGHDT and CDR2 YNNKEL (reference sequence). The chain's CDR3 is CASSPGWREAHNEQFF. The CDR3 DNA follows: TGTGCCAGCAGCCCTGGGTGGCGGGAGGCCCACAATGAGCAGTTCTTC.

A note on this clonotype: At one end, the junction sequence differs from germline, possibly due to a read error. The V call is TRBV2, the J call TRBJ2-3, with 9 bases aligning to TRBD2. Germline assignment: CDR1 SNHLY and CDR2 FYNNEI. The CDR3 sequence is 15 residues long. Here the CDR3 DNA reads TGTGTCAGCGGGGCTAGCGGGGAGGGCACAGATACACAGTATTTT. It codes for CVSGASGEGTDTQYF.

There are a few counts of this clonotype. The V and J genes are TRBV15 and TRBJ2-5; 10 bases are a match to TRBD2. TRBJ2-1 matches the DNA end more closely, so the J call is doubtful. CDR1 is LNHNV and CDR2 is YYDKDF in the germline V gene (reference sequence). CDR3 size: 16 residues. CDR3 sequence (DNA): TGTGCCACCAGCAGAGCGCCAGCGGGGGGGCCAAATGAGCAGTTCTTC. Protein product: CATSRAPAGGPNEQFF.

This clonotype showed up just a few times. This chain links TRBV6-1 with TRBJ1-4; a possible D gene is TRBD1 (5 bases). Trimming stripped 6 bases from V and 7 bases from J, with 27 bases between. The CDR3 loop spans 18 amino acids. Germline-derived CDR1 and CDR2 are MNHNS and SASEGT. DNA for the CDR3: TGTGCCAGCAGGGTCCAAACAGGTATCGGCATGAGCGGTGAAAAACTGTTTTTT. Protein: CASRVQTGIGMSGEKLFF.

The chain combines TRBV28 with TRBJ2-7, with 9 bases that match TRBD2. The CDR3 runs to 22 residues. Germline assignment: CDR1 MDHEN and CDR2 SYDVKM. V lost 8 bases, J lost 6 bases, and 35 bases stayed unmatched. The CDR3 DNA reads as TGTGCCAGCCGACAAGCGGGGATCGACCTAACCAGGAGCGGGGGGCGATCGGGCGAGCAGTACTTC. It specifies CASRQAGIDLTRSGGRSGEQYF. The full variable domain, rest sourced from reference TRBV28 and TRBJ2-7, is DVKVTQSSRYLVKRTGEKVFLECVQDMDHENMFWYRQDPGLGLRLIYFSYDVKMKEKGDIPEGYSVSREKKERFSLILESASTNQTSMYLCASRQAGIDLTRSGGRSGEQYFGPGTRLTVT.

Only a few counts were recorded for this clonotype. This chain connects TRBV20-1 to TRBJ1-2; the match to TRBD1 covers 7 bases. Germline V gene sequence: CDR1 DFQATT, CDR2 SNEGSKA (reference sequence). The ends lost 7 bases at V and 6 bases at J; junction bases unmatched: 14. CDR3 length equals 14 residues. The CDR3 coding sequence is TGCAGTGTCCCACACCGGGACAGCACTGATGGCTACACCTTC. Protein: CSVPHRDSTDGYTF.

This clonotype has at least ten counts. The chain couples TRBV2 to TRBJ2-2; D tentatively reads TRBD1 or TRBD2 (5 bases each). The CDR3 loop spans 15 amino acids. Germline V gene data show CDR1 as SNHLY and CDR2 as FYNNEI. V was pared by 5 bases and J by 1 base, with 11 bases between. The CDR3, as DNA: TGTGCCAGCAGTTCCGGGACGGGGAACACCGGGGAGCTGTTTTTT. Protein sequence: CASSSGTGNTGELFF.

In the case of this clonotype: This may stem from a read error, because a much larger clone lies one nucleotide away. This chain joins TRBV2 and TRBJ2-7, with D hard to call. V was pared by 0 bases and J by 6 bases, with 15 bases between. The germline V gene encodes CDR1 SNHLY and CDR2 FYNNEI. The length of the CDR3 is 15 residues. The CDR3 DNA is TGTGCCAGCAGTGAAGCGTACCAGACGGTCAGCGAGCAGTACTTC. Amino acids: CASSEAYQTVSEQYF.

The chain has TRBV7-8 and TRBJ2-1; D is possibly TRBD1 or TRBD2 (5 bases each). V was cut by 8 bases and J by 5 bases, with 10 bases left in between. This CDR3 region has 12 residues. Germline loops: CDR1 SGHVS, CDR2 FQNEAQ. The CDR3 DNA is TGTGCCAGCCGGGACCGGAACAATGAGCAGTTCTTC. Translation gives CASRDRNNEQFF.

This clonotype was detected many times. The chain uses TRBV15 and TRBJ2-5; unclear D gene. This CDR3 spans 15 amino acids. Germline lookup yields CDR1 LNHNV and CDR2 YYDKDF (reference sequence). Between the trimmed V and J ends, which lost 5 bases and 5 bases, there was a span of 18 bases. The CDR3 region has the DNA TGTGCCACCAGCCGGAAGTCAGCACAAGTGGAGACCCAGTACTTC. It translates to CATSRKSAQVETQYF. The variable domain in full, completed from reference TRBV15 and TRBJ2-5, reads DAMVIQNPRYQVTQFGKPVTLSCSQTLNHNVMYWYQQKSSQAPKLLFHYYDKDFNNEADTPDNFQSRRPNTSFCFLDIRSPGLGDTAMYLCATSRKSAQVETQYFGPGTRLLVL.

V usage is TRBV7-8 and J usage is TRBJ1-2; D is ambiguous. Trimming left V 5 bases short and J 1 base short, with 14 bases between. Per germline, CDR1 SGHVS and CDR2 FQNEAQ. This CDR3 spans 15 amino acids. The CDR3 here is CASSPLPGGNYGYTF. DNA of the CDR3: TGTGCCAGCAGCCCCCTTCCGGGCGGTAACTATGGCTACACCTTC.

The chain joins TRBV19 to TRBJ2-1; a weak D match, TRBD2 (6 bases). Trimming pared 3 bases from V and 0 bases from J, leaving 9 bases between. CDR1 is LNHDA and CDR2 is SQIVND in the germline V gene (reference sequence). CDR3 length: 15 residues. The CDR3 nucleotides are TGTGCCAGTAGTATGGCGGGGAGCTCCTACAATGAGCAGTTCTTC. It encodes CASSMAGSSYNEQFF.

In this sample, this clonotype turned up a few times. The rearrangement uses TRBV20-1 and TRBJ2-7; TRBD1 or TRBD2 may be the D gene (5 bases each). Germline-derived CDR1 and CDR2 are DFQATT and SNEGSKA (reference sequence). The CDR3 has 15 amino acids. Trimming shortened V by 1 base and J by 4 bases, and 17 bases separated the two germline ends. Written as DNA, the CDR3 is TGCAGTGCTAGAGTGGGGTGGGGGACGGGGTACGAGCAGTACTTC. It yields the protein CSARVGWGTGYEQYF.

This clonotype appeared a few times. The genes are TRBV7-8 and TRBJ1-2, with 10 bases identical to TRBD1. Germline CDR1 and CDR2: SGHVS and FQNEAQ. The length of the CDR3 is 16 residues. V was pared by 4 bases and J by 5 bases, with 10 bases of the junction left unmatched. CDR3 coding DNA: TGTGCCAGCAGCTACGAACGGACAGGGGGTTCGTATGGCTACACCTTC. Its protein product is CASSYERTGGSYGYTF.

The rearrangement uses TRBV19 and TRBJ2-1, with D maybe TRBD2 (6 bases). Trimming shortened V by 5 bases and J by 0 bases, and 11 bases separated the two germline ends. The length of the CDR3 is 15 residues. The germline V gene has CDR1 LNHDA and CDR2 SQIVND (reference sequence). CDR3 DNA sequence: TGTGCCAGTAGTTTAGCGGTCAGCTCCTACAATGAGCAGTTCTTC. Its translation: CASSLAVSSYNEQFF.

This clonotype was counted a single time. The CDR3, as DNA: TGTGCCAGCACGGAACATGGACAAACTAACTATGGCTACACCTTC. This encodes CASTEHGQTNYGYTF. The V and J genes are TRBV30 and TRBJ1-2; TRBD1 might be the D (5 bases). The CDR3 length is 15 residues. CDR1 and CDR2 from the germline V gene are GTSNPN and SVGIG (reference sequence). With 8 bases removed from V and 0 bases from J, the gap between germline ends came to 19 bases.

The chain has TRBV10-2 and TRBJ2-3, with 14 bases lining up with TRBD2. CDR1 and CDR2 (germline): WSHSY, SAAADI. The J segment lost 0 bases and the V segment lost 5 bases, leaving 7 bases of the junction unmatched. The CDR3 is 18 residues long. CDR3 protein: CASSYGLAGGFSTDTQYF. CDR3 DNA: TGCGCCAGCAGTTACGGACTAGCGGGGGGTTTTAGCACAGATACGCAGTATTTT.

The chain combines TRBV27 with TRBJ2-4, with 7 nucleotides matching TRBD1. V lost 5 bases and J lost 1; bases outside the gene matches: 11. CDR1 and CDR2 from the germline V gene are MNHEY and SMNVEV (reference sequence). CDR3 length: 17 amino acids. CDR3 DNA sequence: TGTGCCAGCAGTGCCACCGACAGGGTTACTGCCAAAAACATTCAGTACTTC. Translated, it gives CASSATDRVTAKNIQYF.

The chain has TRBV2 and TRBJ1-2, with D hard to call. Germline lookup yields CDR1 SNHLY and CDR2 FYNNEI. V was clipped by 6 bases and J by 8 bases, with 13 bases between them. The CDR3 contains 12 residues. As DNA, the CDR3 is TGTGCCAGCAGAAGGCAGGTTGGCGGCTACACCTTC. Amino acid sequence: CASRRQVGGYTF.